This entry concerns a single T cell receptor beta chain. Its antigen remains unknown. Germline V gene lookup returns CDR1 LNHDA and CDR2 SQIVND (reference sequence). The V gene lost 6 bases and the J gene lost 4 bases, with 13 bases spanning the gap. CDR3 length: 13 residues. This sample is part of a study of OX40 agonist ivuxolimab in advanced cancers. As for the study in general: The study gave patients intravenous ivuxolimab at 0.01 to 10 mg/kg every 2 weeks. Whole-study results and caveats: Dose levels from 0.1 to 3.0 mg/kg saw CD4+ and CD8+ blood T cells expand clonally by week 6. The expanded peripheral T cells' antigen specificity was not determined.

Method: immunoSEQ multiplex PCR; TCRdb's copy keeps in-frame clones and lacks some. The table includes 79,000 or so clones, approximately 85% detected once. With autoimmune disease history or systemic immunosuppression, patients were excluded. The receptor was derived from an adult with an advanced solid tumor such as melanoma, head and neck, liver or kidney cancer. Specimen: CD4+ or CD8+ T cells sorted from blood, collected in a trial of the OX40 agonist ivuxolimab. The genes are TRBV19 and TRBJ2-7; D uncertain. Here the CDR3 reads CASRNLNGYEQYF. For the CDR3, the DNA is TGTGCCAGTAGGAACCTTAATGGGTACGAGCAGTACTTC.